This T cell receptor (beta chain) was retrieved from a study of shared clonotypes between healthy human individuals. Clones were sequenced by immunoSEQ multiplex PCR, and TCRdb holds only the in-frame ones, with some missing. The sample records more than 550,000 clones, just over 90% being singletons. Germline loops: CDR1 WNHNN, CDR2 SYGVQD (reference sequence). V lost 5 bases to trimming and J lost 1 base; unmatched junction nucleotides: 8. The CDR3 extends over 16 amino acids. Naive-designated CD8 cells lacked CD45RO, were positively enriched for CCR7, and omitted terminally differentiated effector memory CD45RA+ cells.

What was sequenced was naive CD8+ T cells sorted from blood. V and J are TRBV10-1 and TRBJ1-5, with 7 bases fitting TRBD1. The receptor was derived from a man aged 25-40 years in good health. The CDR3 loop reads CASSFQGGISNQPQHF. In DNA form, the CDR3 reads TGCGCCAGCAGTTTCCAGGGGGGCATCAGCAATCAGCCCCAGCATTTT.